Presented here are 11 T cell receptor beta chains from one specimen sequenced in a study of human T cells and chemical hapten exposure. In TCRdb, the RACE reads were re-called with MiXCR into one record per CDR3 protein. The sample shows around 330,000 distinct CDR3 sequences, approximately 5.8% of them seen only once. Time point noted: pre-sensitization, week 0. Treatment specified: therapeutic diphenylcyclopropenone sensitization with weekly scalp DPC. This specimen was whole blood, taken in connection with sensitization to the hapten diphenylcyclopropenone (DPC). These TCRs come from a woman under 30 with alopecia areata. Some clones in this sample may be carry-over from other donors' samples.

This clonotype was counted ten times or more. The junction departs from germline at one end; a sequencing error may be responsible. The genes are TRBV6-2 or TRBV6-3 and TRBJ1-1; no firm D call. Germline V gene data show CDR1 as MNHEY and CDR2 as SVGEGT. The CDR3 extends over 16 amino acids. In DNA form, the CDR3 reads TGTGCTAGCACCCCAAGCGGGGAGCAACTGAACACTGAAGCTTTCTTT. Translated: CASTPSGEQLNTEAFF.

The J gene is TRBJ2-5, the V gene TRBV14; unclear D gene. There are 13 residues in the CDR3. Germline lookup yields CDR1 SGHDN and CDR2 FVKESK. V gave up 3 bases and J gave up 5 bases, with 10 bases separating them. The CDR3 DNA reads as TGTGCCAGCAGCCAGGTTAACATGGAGACCCAGTACTTC. It codes for CASSQVNMETQYF.

This clonotype was counted ten times or more. This sequence joins TRBV5-1 and TRBJ2-7, with 8 bases aligning to TRBD1. The V gene's germline CDR1 is SGHRS and CDR2 YFSETQ. This CDR3 contains 19 residues. The ends lost 4 bases at V and 0 bases at J; junction bases unmatched: 18. As DNA, the CDR3 is TGCGCCAGCAGCGGGAGCGGACAGGGTTCCCTTACCTTCTCCTACGAGCAGTACTTC. Translation gives CASSGSGQGSLTFSYEQYF.

This clonotype showed up many times. The chain couples TRBV9 to TRBJ2-6; no reliable D call. Trimming removed 4 bases from V and 2 bases from J, with 7 bases in between. Germline V lookup: CDR1 SGDLS, CDR2 YYNGEE. The CDR3 covers 14 residues. CDR3 sequence (DNA): TGTGCCAGCAGCCCGACGACTGGGGCCAACGTCCTGACTTTC. Translation gives CASSPTTGANVLTF.

The sample holds many counts of this clonotype. The chain uses TRBV7-9 and TRBJ1-1; D unclear. Between the trimmed V and J ends, which lost 1 base and 4 bases, there was a span of 4 bases. CDR3 length equals 12 residues. The germline CDR1 and CDR2 sequences are SEHNR and FQNEAQ (reference sequence). As DNA, the CDR3 is TGTGCCAGCAGCTTAGGCCCCACTGAAGCTTTCTTT. Residues: CASSLGPTEAFF.

The rearrangement joins TRBV6-1 to TRBJ2-1; D is undetermined. Between the trimmed V and J ends, which lost 0 bases and 4 bases, there was a span of 13 bases. This CDR3 is 16 amino acids long. Germline V gene lookup returns CDR1 MNHNS and CDR2 SASEGT. CDR3 in amino acids: CASSEAETFLYNEQFF. The CDR3 bases are TGTGCCAGCAGTGAAGCGGAGACCTTCTTATACAATGAGCAGTTCTTC.

This clonotype was detected a few times. The rearrangement joins TRBV29-1 to TRBJ2-3; possible D gene TRBD1, 5 bases. The V gene's germline CDR1 is SQVTM and CDR2 ANQGSEA. Trimming removed 5 bases from V and 11 bases from J, with 11 bases in between. This CDR3 spans 10 amino acids. CDR3 DNA sequence: TGCAGCGTTACCAAAGGACAGCAGTATTTT. As protein: CSVTKGQQYF.

The sample holds a few counts of this clonotype. V gene TRBV6-2 or TRBV6-3 combines with J gene TRBJ2-5; 7 bases map to TRBD1. Germline V gives CDR1 MNHEY, CDR2 SVGEGT. V was pared by 0 bases and J by 5 bases, with 6 bases of the junction left unmatched. CDR3 length: 15 amino acids. CDR3 sequence reads: CASSYSRDSSETQYF. In DNA form, the CDR3 reads TGTGCCAGCAGTTACTCCCGGGACAGCAGTGAGACCCAGTACTTC.

This clonotype was recorded at least ten times. This sequence joins TRBV19 and TRBJ1-2, with D perhaps TRBD1 (5 bases). The ends were cut back, 3 bases at V and 4 bases at J, with 15 bases in the middle. The CDR3 totals 15 residues. Germline CDR1 reads LNHDA; CDR2 reads SQIVND (reference sequence). CDR3 in amino acids: CASSIRDSPLYGYTF. For the CDR3, the DNA is TGTGCCAGTAGTATCCGCGACAGCCCTCTCTATGGCTACACCTTC.

This clonotype showed up just a few times. The chain links TRBV3-1 to TRBJ2-1; the match to TRBD2 covers 7 bases. The V gene end was trimmed by 1 base and the J gene end by 4 bases; junction bases not matched to a gene: 10. The CDR3 runs to 17 residues. CDR1 LGHDT and CDR2 YNNKEL come from the germline V gene (reference sequence). In DNA, the CDR3 is TGTGCCAGCAGCCAAGGGTTAGGGGCGGGGGATTACAATGAGCAGTTCTTC. This gives the protein CASSQGLGAGDYNEQFF.

This clonotype was recorded at least ten times. The chain is built from TRBV28 and TRBJ1-5, with 12 bases matching TRBD1. The CDR3 is 16 amino acids. V lost 5 bases to trimming and J lost 4 bases; unmatched junction nucleotides: 6. Germline V CDR1 and CDR2: MDHEN, SYDVKM. The CDR3 nucleotides are TGTGCCAGCAGTCCATGGGACAGGGGGCTGAATCAGCCCCAGCATTTT. Translating it yields CASSPWDRGLNQPQHF.